Each of the 32 T cell receptor beta chains below was sequenced from the same sample in a study of T-cell memory formation after mild COVID-19 (dated by TCRdb to the early 2020s). The receptor library was made with 5' RACE. This sample was sequenced with an Illumina NovaSeq 6000. TCRdb trimmed public reads at Q25 via fastp, called clones via MiXCR and kept in-frame beta chains. Every entry covers one CDR3 protein and lists the most common genes and DNA from its rows. This sample lists 300,000 to 350,000 distinct CDR3 sequences; 14% were detected once. The ten largest account for over 20% of the sample. Sequencing was performed on PBMCs or a T cell subset sorted from them (not recorded which). These receptors were collected from a man between 18 and 29 years old who had mild COVID-19 (a few samples of this study predate the infection). The sample titles of this study are shuffled in the database, so cell type and time point are left out; the donor was told from shared clones.

The chain is built from TRBV12-3 or TRBV12-4 and TRBJ2-3, with 8 bases aligning to TRBD2. The CDR3 loop spans 15 amino acids. The V segment lost 2 bases and the J segment 4 bases; nucleotides outside the gene matches: 5. The CDR3 loop reads CASSLWGGGSDTQYF. The CDR3 DNA is TGTGCCAGCAGTTTATGGGGCGGGGGGTCAGATACGCAGTATTTT.

The rearrangement joins TRBV4-2 to TRBJ1-5; 9 bases are a match to TRBD1. The CDR3 extends over 16 amino acids. Trimming took 3 bases from V and 2 from J; bases not matched to a gene: 5. Germline CDR1 LGHNA, CDR2 YNFKEQ. The CDR3 DNA reads as TGTGCCAGCAGCCAGGACAGGGGTACGGGCAATCAGCCCCAGCATTTT. It is translated as CASSQDRGTGNQPQHF.

This clonotype was recorded a few times. The rearrangement joins TRBV24-1 to TRBJ2-7; a weak D match, TRBD1 (6 bases). CDR3 length: 13 residues. The ends were cut back, 9 bases at V and 4 bases at J, with 15 bases in the middle. The germline V gene has CDR1 KGHDR and CDR2 SFDVKD. Written as DNA, the CDR3 is TGTGCCACCGGGGGACATAGGGTTTACGAGCAGTACGTC. Translation: CATGGHRVYEQYV.

The J gene is TRBJ2-7, the V gene TRBV5-1; D possibly corresponds to TRBD2 (5 bases). Germline loops: CDR1 SGHRS, CDR2 YFSETQ. Trimming took 0 bases from V and 5 from J, leaving 12 bases between them. The CDR3 length is 14 residues. Here the CDR3 DNA reads TGCGCCAGCAGCTTGGGTTCCCCGGAGGACGAGCAGTACGTC. Its translation is CASSLGSPEDEQYV.

V usage is TRBV6-6 and J usage is TRBJ1-5; no definite D call. The CDR3 is 16 residues long. Germline lookup yields CDR1 MNHNY and CDR2 SVGAGI (reference sequence). Trimming stripped 2 bases from V and 7 bases from J, with 18 bases between. The CDR3 protein is CASSYVVAGGEQPQHF. The CDR3 DNA reads TGTGCCAGCAGTTACGTTGTGGCCGGAGGAGAGCAGCCCCAGCATTTT.

This chain's CDR3 is CASSLHTKRAQYF. CDR3 bases: TGTGCCAGCAGTTTACACACCAAGAGGGCGCAGTATTTT. V gene TRBV27 combines with J gene TRBJ2-3; possible D gene TRBD2, 5 bases. The CDR3 runs 13 residues. Germline CDR1 reads MNHEY; CDR2 reads SMNVEV (reference sequence). Trimming pared 2 bases from V and 10 bases from J, leaving 13 bases between.

This chain uses TRBV18 with TRBJ2-1, with D possibly TRBD2 on 5 matching bases. The CDR3 is made up of 14 amino acids. V was trimmed by 2 bases and J by 5 bases, leaving 10 bases between them. The germline V gene has CDR1 KGHSH and CDR2 LQKENI. The CDR3 nucleotides read TGTGCCAGCTCACCAGACTATATTAACAATGAGCAGTTCTTC. Protein product: CASSPDYINNEQFF.

The chain is built from TRBV9 and TRBJ1-2, with a possible D match to TRBD1 (5 bases). V shed 2 bases and J shed 7 bases, with 15 bases lying between them. The V gene's germline CDR1 is SGDLS and CDR2 YYNGEE. There are 14 residues in the CDR3. The CDR3 sequence: CASSVMVGALGYTF. Here the CDR3 DNA reads TGTGCCAGCAGCGTGATGGTCGGGGCGCTTGGCTACACCTTC.

The rearrangement uses TRBV4-3 and TRBJ2-5; 11 bases are a match to TRBD2. CDR3 length: 15 amino acids. The germline gives CDR1 LGHNA, CDR2 YSLEER. The ends lost 1 base at V and 3 bases at J; junction bases unmatched: 1. The CDR3 spells CASSQGLAGKETQYF. DNA for the CDR3: TGCGCCAGCAGCCAAGGACTAGCGGGGAAAGAGACCCAGTACTTC.

CDR3 nucleotides: TGTGCCAGCAGCCAAGATGAAGGGTTACAGCAGCCCCAGCATTTT. Its protein is CASSQDEGLQQPQHF. J is TRBJ1-5 and V is TRBV3-1; no reliable D call. The germline V gene has CDR1 LGHDT and CDR2 YNNKEL (reference sequence). This CDR3 contains 15 residues. Trimming pared 0 bases from V and 7 bases from J, leaving 13 bases between. The variable domain in full, with the rest retrieved from reference TRBV3-1 and TRBJ1-5, is DTAVSQTPKYLVTQMGNDKSIKCEQNLGHDTMYWYKQDSKKFLKIMFSYNNKELIINETVPNRFSPKSPDKAHLNLHINSLELGDSAVYFCASSQDEGLQQPQHFGDGTRLSIL.

The sample holds a few counts of this clonotype. The chain joins TRBV20-1 to TRBJ1-2; D is uncertain. V lost 2 bases, J lost 7 bases, and 17 bases lay in between. The CDR3 is made up of 14 amino acids. CDR1 and CDR2 from the germline V gene are DFQATT and SNEGSKA (reference sequence). Here the CDR3 DNA reads TGCAGTGCTAGACCAGCGGACGGCCTCGGTGGCTACACCTTC. Protein product: CSARPADGLGGYTF.

This clonotype came up a few times. The rearrangement joins TRBV12-3 or TRBV12-4 to TRBJ2-3; 7 nucleotides agree with TRBD2. The CDR3 has 16 residues. V was clipped by 5 bases and J by 4 bases; unmatched bases: 12. CDR3 DNA sequence: TGTGCCAGCAGTCCCGGCGGGGCGGGGGTAGCAGATACGCAGTATTTT. As protein: CASSPGGAGVADTQYF.

The table lists this clonotype with a few counts. The V gene is TRBV19, the J gene TRBJ2-5; D unresolved. The V gene lost 3 bases and the J gene lost 2 bases, with 4 bases spanning the gap. The CDR3 loop spans 12 amino acids. Looked up from germline, CDR1 is LNHDA and CDR2 is SQIVND (reference sequence). The CDR3 is CASSMKQETQYF. CDR3 sequence (DNA): TGTGCCAGTAGTATGAAGCAAGAGACCCAGTACTTC.

V gene TRBV4-1 combines with J gene TRBJ2-5; 7 positions agree with TRBD2. V lost 2 bases and J lost 1; bases outside the gene matches: 4. The length of the CDR3 is 15 residues. Germline V CDR1 and CDR2: MGHRA, YSYEKL. CDR3: CASSQMLAGQETQYF. CDR3 sequence (DNA): TGCGCCAGCAGCCAAATGTTAGCGGGCCAAGAGACCCAGTACTTC.

Ten or more counts support this clonotype. CDR3 nucleotide sequence: TGCGCCAGCAGCTTGGCGACTAGAGCTAGCACAGATACGCAGTATTTT. Translated, it gives CASSLATRASTDTQYF. The chain couples TRBV5-1 to TRBJ2-3; the D gene is possibly TRBD2 (6 bases). The CDR3 is 16 residues long. The germline gives CDR1 SGHRS, CDR2 YFSETQ. Between the trimmed V and J ends, which lost 0 bases and 0 bases, there was a span of 11 bases.

The rearrangement joins TRBV6-5 to TRBJ1-2, with 9 bases aligning to TRBD1. The CDR3 extends over 15 amino acids. After removal of 4 bases from V and 8 bases from J, the junction contained 11 bases not matched to a gene. Per the germline V gene, CDR1 is MNHEY and CDR2 is SVGAGI. In nucleotides, the CDR3 is TGTGCCAGCAGTTCCGGGACAGGGAGCTTGTGGGGCTACACCTTC. It translates to CASSSGTGSLWGYTF.

The chain employs TRBV5-1 and TRBJ2-3; 8 bases are a match to TRBD2. V lost 0 bases to trimming and J lost 0 bases; unmatched junction nucleotides: 9. Per germline, CDR1 SGHRS and CDR2 YFSETQ. The CDR3 runs to 18 residues. This CDR3 is CASSLGSSGYPSTDTQYF. CDR3 DNA: TGCGCCAGCAGCTTGGGGTCTAGCGGGTACCCTAGCACAGATACGCAGTATTTT.

This clonotype was detected a few times. This chain links TRBV9 with TRBJ2-4; TRBD2 aligns across 10 bases. Germline CDR1 SGDLS, CDR2 YYNGEE. V lost 4 bases, J lost 0 bases, and 10 bases stayed unmatched. The length of the CDR3 is 18 residues. The CDR3 nucleotides read TGTGCCAGCAGCCGGGGGCTAGCGGGGGAGCTAGCCAAAAACATTCAGTACTTC. As protein: CASSRGLAGELAKNIQYF.

The chain joins TRBV7-2 to TRBJ1-1; TRBD1 might be the D (5 bases). Germline lookup yields CDR1 SGHTA and CDR2 FQGNSA. This CDR3 region has 18 residues. V lost 5 bases, J lost 4 bases, and 26 bases lay in between. The CDR3 nucleotides read TGTGCCAGCAGCGCGCCCGTTGGGTTCGTGGCAGGGAGCACTGAAGCTTTCTTT. Encoded protein: CASSAPVGFVAGSTEAFF.

This chain uses TRBV5-5 with TRBJ2-1; 8 bases line up with TRBD2. Germline CDR1 and CDR2: SGHKS and YYEKEE (reference sequence). V gave up 4 bases and J gave up 8 bases; unmatched junction bases: 11. The CDR3 totals 15 residues. This CDR3 is CASSPRTSLGDEQFF. In DNA form, the CDR3 reads TGTGCCAGCAGCCCGAGGACTAGCCTCGGGGATGAGCAGTTCTTC.

This chain uses TRBV20-1 with TRBJ2-4, with 12 bases that match TRBD1. Germline CDR1 is DFQATT and CDR2 is SNEGSKA (reference sequence). V shed 1 base and J 2 bases; nucleotides not matched to a gene: 6. The length of the CDR3 is 17 residues. CDR3 coding DNA: TGCAGTGCTAGAGTCGGGGACAGGGGGCATTCCAAAAACATTCAGTACTTC. Translation: CSARVGDRGHSKNIQYF.

The genes are TRBV5-8 and TRBJ1-1; TRBD1 matches at 9 bases. The CDR3 is made up of 13 amino acids. The junction had 5 bases not matched to a gene; V was cut back by 4 bases and J by 7 bases. The germline CDR1 and CDR2 sequences are SGHTS and YDEGEE. CDR3 nucleotide sequence: TGTGCCAGCAGCGGGGACAGGGTTTATGAAGCTTTCTTT. Its protein product is CASSGDRVYEAFF.

This clonotype occurred a few times. The chain is built from TRBV9 and TRBJ1-6; D not resolved. Germline V gene sequence: CDR1 SGDLS, CDR2 YYNGEE. This CDR3 has 17 residues. V dropped 1 base and J dropped 2 bases, with 13 bases sitting between them. DNA of the CDR3: TGTGCCAGCAGCGTAACCAAGGACGGTCCCTATAATTCACCCCTCCACTTT. Protein product: CASSVTKDGPYNSPLHF. Full variable domain (rest looked up from reference TRBV9 and TRBJ1-6): DSGVTQTPKHLITATGQRVTLRCSPRSGDLSVYWYQQSLDQGLQFLIQYYNGEERAKGNILERFSAQQFPDLHSELNLSSLELGDSALYFCASSVTKDGPYNSPLHFGNGTRLTVT.

This clonotype has only a few counts. The chain links TRBV4-2 to TRBJ2-3; 8 bases fit TRBD2. The length of the CDR3 is 15 residues. The V gene's germline CDR1 is LGHNA and CDR2 YNFKEQ. V shed 1 base and J 6 bases; nucleotides not matched to a gene: 6. The DNA for the CDR3 is TGTGCCAGCAGCCAAGCCGGGGGGGCCCCGGATACGCAGTATTTT. This encodes CASSQAGGAPDTQYF.

This clonotype was detected only once. The rearrangement links TRBV9 to TRBJ1-6, with D uncertain. V was clipped by 3 bases and J by 9 bases, with 10 bases between them. Per germline, CDR1 SGDLS and CDR2 YYNGEE. This CDR3 comprises 13 residues. CDR3 sequence (DNA): TGTGCCAGCAGCGCAACCTCGGCTTCACCCCTCCACTTT. The encoded protein is CASSATSASPLHF. The variable domain in full, with the rest retrieved from reference TRBV9 and TRBJ1-6, is DSGVTQTPKHLITATGQRVTLRCSPRSGDLSVYWYQQSLDQGLQFLIQYYNGEERAKGNILERFSAQQFPDLHSELNLSSLELGDSALYFCASSATSASPLHFGNGTRLTVT.

This clonotype has at least ten counts. The chain has TRBV6-5 and TRBJ2-3; no definite D call. Trimming shortened V by 5 bases and J by 0 bases, and 9 bases separated the two germline ends. CDR1 is MNHEY, CDR2 SVGAGI, per germline. This CDR3 is built from 14 residues. The CDR3 coding sequence is TGTGCCAGCAGTCCTTTATCTAGCACAGATACGCAGTATTTT. Protein product: CASSPLSSTDTQYF.

This clonotype has only a few counts. This chain uses TRBV7-3 with TRBJ1-1; TRBD1 matches 11 bases. The CDR3 consists of 14 residues. Germline V gene sequence: CDR1 SGHTA, CDR2 FQGTGA. With V trimmed by 5 bases and J by 6 bases, 5 bases remained unmatched. The CDR3 nucleotides read TGTGCCAGCAGCGACGGACAGGGGGCACCTGAAGCTTTCTTT. Protein sequence: CASSDGQGAPEAFF.

In its sample, this clonotype was seen a few times. The chain couples TRBV5-5 to TRBJ2-7; maybe TRBD1 (6 bases). The ends were cut back, 2 bases at V and 2 bases at J, with 11 bases in the middle. CDR1 is SGHKS, CDR2 YYEKEE, per germline (reference sequence). CDR3 length: 14 residues. This CDR3 reads CASSFNTGPYEQYV. The CDR3 nucleotides are TGTGCCAGCAGCTTTAATACAGGGCCCTACGAGCAGTACGTC.

J is TRBJ1-2 and V is TRBV28; 7 bases agree with TRBD1. J gave up 0 bases and V 3 bases, and 4 bases lay outside the gene matches. Germline V CDR1 and CDR2: MDHEN, SYDVKM. The CDR3 has 15 amino acids. In DNA form, the CDR3 reads TGTGCCAGCAGTTTCAGGGGGAGGCCTAACTATGGCTACACCTTC. Translation: CASSFRGRPNYGYTF.

The CDR3 coding sequence is TGTGCCAGCAGCTTACGATCCGCTTATAATTCACCCCTCCACTTT. Translation: CASSLRSAYNSPLHF. V usage is TRBV7-2 and J usage is TRBJ1-6, with D uncertain. Looked up from germline, CDR1 is SGHTA and CDR2 is FQGNSA. This CDR3 has 15 amino acids. Trimming took off 2 bases at V and 4 bases at J, with 9 bases between the two ends.

This sequence joins TRBV9 and TRBJ2-3, with D tentatively TRBD2 (6 bases). Germline CDR1 reads SGDLS; CDR2 reads YYNGEE. V lost 4 bases and J 1 base, leaving 10 bases between the germline ends. This CDR3 comprises 14 residues. DNA of the CDR3: TGTGCCAGCAGCAACCAGCGGGGCACAGATACGCAGTATTTT. As protein: CASSNQRGTDTQYF. Full variable domain (rest looked up from reference TRBV9 and TRBJ2-3): DSGVTQTPKHLITATGQRVTLRCSPRSGDLSVYWYQQSLDQGLQFLIQYYNGEERAKGNILERFSAQQFPDLHSELNLSSLELGDSALYFCASSNQRGTDTQYFGPGTRLTVL.

This clonotype was picked up a small number of times. The chain is built from TRBV20-1 and TRBJ2-7; tentative D call: TRBD1 (6 bases). The CDR3 contains 15 residues. The ends were cut back, 6 bases at V and 1 base at J, with 19 bases in the middle. Germline loops: CDR1 DFQATT, CDR2 SNEGSKA (reference sequence). In DNA form, the CDR3 reads TGCAGTGCCGCTACCGGTGGGACACTTTCCTACGAGCAGTACTTC. It is translated as CSAATGGTLSYEQYF.